This T cell receptor beta chain was identified in a study of T cell changes during pregnancy in multiple sclerosis. The method was immunoSEQ multiplex PCR; TCRdb's version includes in-frame clones alone and lacks a portion of them. The table includes 60,000 to 85,000 clones, over 85% detected once. The CDR3 has 18 amino acids. Per germline, CDR1 MDHEN and CDR2 SYDVKM. Trimming removed 5 bases from V and 3 bases from J; junction bases left unmatched: 12. The rearrangement links TRBV28 to TRBJ2-6; 8 bases line up with TRBD1. This TCR was recovered from a female donor in good health, enrolled as a control in a pregnancy study. The input for sequencing was peripheral blood, taken after pregnancy. Here the CDR3 reads CASSPNTGGKGGANVLTF. DNA for the CDR3: TGTGCCAGCAGTCCAAATACAGGGGGGAAAGGTGGGGCCAACGTCCTGACTTTC. Full variable domain (outside the CDR3, taken from reference TRBV28 and TRBJ2-6): DVKVTQSSRYLVKRTGEKVFLECVQDMDHENMFWYRQDPGLGLRLIYFSYDVKMKEKGDIPEGYSVSREKKERFSLILESASTNQTSMYLCASSPNTGGKGGANVLTFGAGSRLTVL.